Presented here are 16 T cell receptor beta chains from one specimen sequenced in a study of blood T cells in healthy people across ages. The second PCR ran roughly 7 to 12 cycles with a sample-barcoded 5' primer and J-beta primers. TCRdb re-called the 5' RACE reads through MiXCR, storing one row per CDR3 protein. The profile shows around 580,000 distinct CDR3 sequences, more than 45% of them singletons. The sample taken for sequencing was blood. Source of these receptors: a man older than 75 in good health.

This clonotype has more than one count but fewer than ten. The chain has TRBV7-9 and TRBJ2-5; 9 bases are shared with TRBD2. This CDR3 contains 16 residues. The V and J ends lost 3 bases and 2 bases, in that order; junction bases with no gene match: 7. Per the germline V gene, CDR1 is SEHNR and CDR2 is FQNEAQ (reference sequence). The CDR3 DNA follows: TGTGCCAGCAGCTTGCGGGGGGGCGGGAGTCAAGAGACCCAGTACTTC. Translating it yields CASSLRGGGSQETQYF.

This rearrangement joins TRBV6-1 to TRBJ2-7; the D is unclear. This CDR3 is 14 amino acids long. V lost 5 bases and J lost 6, with 17 bases in between. Germline loops: CDR1 MNHNS, CDR2 SASEGT. The CDR3 protein is CASSSRVEGGEQYF. In DNA form, the CDR3 reads TGTGCCAGCAGTAGTCGGGTTGAAGGTGGCGAGCAGTACTTC.

The genes are TRBV12-3 or TRBV12-4 and TRBJ1-6; unclear D gene. This CDR3 is 13 amino acids long. With 8 bases removed from V and 9 bases from J, the gap between germline ends came to 14 bases. The CDR3 loop reads CASSPGGFSPLHF. The CDR3 DNA follows: TGTGCCAGCTCCCCGGGTGGTTTTTCACCCCTCCACTTT.

This chain uses TRBV19 with TRBJ1-2, with 9 bases aligning to TRBD1. Germline CDR1 and CDR2: LNHDA and SQIVND (reference sequence). With V trimmed by 3 bases and J by 3 bases, 5 bases remained unmatched. The CDR3 covers 15 residues. The CDR3 reads CASSIPGQGYYGYTF. The CDR3 nucleotides are TGTGCCAGTAGTATTCCGGGACAGGGATACTATGGCTACACCTTC.

This sequence joins TRBV11-2 and TRBJ1-2, with 9 bases lining up with TRBD1. Germline V lookup: CDR1 SGHAT, CDR2 FQNNGV. V lost 6 bases, J lost 7 bases, and 6 bases stayed unmatched. This CDR3 is built from 13 residues. DNA of the CDR3: TGTGCCAGCAGTCCCGACAGGGGGGCTGGCTACACCTTC. It encodes CASSPDRGAGYTF.

A single count supports this clonotype. The V gene is TRBV29-1, the J gene TRBJ2-1, with D possibly being TRBD2 (5 bases). Germline V lookup: CDR1 SQVTM, CDR2 ANQGSEA. V dropped 6 bases and J dropped 3 bases, with 18 bases sitting between them. This CDR3 has 15 amino acids. In nucleotides, the CDR3 is TGCAGCGTCAGGCTGGGGAGAGGCCGCTACAATGAGCAGTTCTTC. It specifies CSVRLGRGRYNEQFF.

In its sample, this clonotype was seen a few times. The V call is TRBV15, the J call TRBJ1-4; maybe TRBD1 (5 bases). Germline CDR1 is LNHNV and CDR2 is YYDKDF (reference sequence). V was trimmed by 1 base and J by 0 bases, leaving 15 bases between them. CDR3 length: 18 residues. CDR3 protein: CATSRARQLLSTNEKLFF. For the CDR3, the DNA is TGTGCCACCAGCAGAGCCAGACAGCTACTCTCAACTAATGAAAAACTGTTTTTT.

The chain combines TRBV20-1 with TRBJ2-3, with 9 positions matching TRBD2. Germline V CDR1 and CDR2: DFQATT, SNEGSKA (reference sequence). Unmatched junction bases numbered 13, after V lost 3 bases and J lost 6 bases. This CDR3 region has 16 residues. The CDR3 DNA is TGCAGTGCTAGGGTAGCGGGGGAACAGGTCTGGGATACGCAGTATTTT. Protein: CSARVAGEQVWDTQYF.

The J gene is TRBJ2-3, the V gene TRBV29-1; D gene uncertain. The CDR3 has 14 amino acids. The germline V and J ends were trimmed by 5 bases and 1 base, with 13 bases remaining between them. The V gene's germline CDR1 is SQVTM and CDR2 ANQGSEA. CDR3 residues: CSVRPAYRTDTQYF. Here the CDR3 DNA reads TGCAGCGTTCGACCAGCCTATCGCACAGATACGCAGTATTTT.

The V gene is TRBV6-2 or TRBV6-3, the J gene TRBJ2-7; TRBD2 matches at 12 bases. The germline V gene has CDR1 MNHEY and CDR2 SVGEGT. The V gene end was trimmed by 0 bases and the J gene end by 5 bases; junction bases not matched to a gene: 2. This CDR3 is built from 15 residues. The CDR3 loop is CASSYSGLAGNEQYF. CDR3 bases: TGTGCCAGCAGTTACTCCGGACTAGCGGGGAACGAGCAGTACTTC.

The chain combines TRBV10-3 with TRBJ1-1, with D possibly being TRBD1 (6 bases). CDR3 length equals 15 residues. Trimming stripped 6 bases from V and 5 bases from J, with 19 bases between. Germline V CDR1 and CDR2: ENHRY, SYGVKD. In DNA, the CDR3 is TGTGCCATCAGCACCGGGACAACAACGGGGACTGAAGCTTTCTTT. Translating it yields CAISTGTTTGTEAFF.

J is TRBJ1-5 and V is TRBV7-9; tentatively, D is TRBD1 (5 bases). The CDR3 extends over 18 amino acids. Germline assignment: CDR1 SEHNR and CDR2 FQNEAQ (reference sequence). Trimming shortened V by 3 bases and J by 2 bases, and 20 bases separated the two germline ends. The CDR3 region has the DNA TGTGCCAGCAGCTTTGGGGGAGCCGCTTGGGCAGGCAATCAGCCCCAGCATTTT. Encoded protein: CASSFGGAAWAGNQPQHF.

This clonotype was seen only a few times. The gene calls are TRBV28 and TRBJ2-5; 8 nucleotides match TRBD2. In germline, CDR1 is MDHEN, CDR2 SYDVKM. The CDR3 sequence is 16 residues long. Germline trimming cut 3 bases from V and 11 bases from J; bases unmatched to any gene: 17. The chain's CDR3 is CASSFMGAGVRLEQYF. CDR3 DNA: TGTGCCAGCAGTTTTATGGGAGCGGGAGTACGTTTGGAGCAGTACTTC.

This clonotype was counted a few times. This may stem from a read error, because a much larger clone lies one nucleotide away. The J gene is TRBJ2-5, the V gene TRBV6-1, with TRBD1 as a possible D gene (5 bases). This CDR3 comprises 13 residues. The germline CDR1 and CDR2 sequences are MNHNS and SASEGT. The DNA for the CDR3 is TGTGCCAGCATTGAAGGGGATAGTGAGACCCAGTACTTC. Protein product: CASIEGDSETQYF.

This clonotype appeared once. The rearrangement uses TRBV5-1 and TRBJ2-7, with D unclear. Deletions cut 4 bases from V and 1 base from J, with 9 bases between. The CDR3 spans 13 residues. Germline V gives CDR1 SGHRS, CDR2 YFSETQ. CDR3 sequence (DNA): TGCGCCAGCAGCGTGGCAGAGTCCTACGAGCAGTACTTC. Protein: CASSVAESYEQYF. The full variable domain, completed using reference TRBV5-1 and TRBJ2-7, is KAGVTQTPRYLIKTRGQQVTLSCSPISGHRSVSWYQQTPGQGLQFLFEYFSETQRNKGNFPGRFSGRQFSNSRSEMNVSTLELGDSALYLCASSVAESYEQYFGPGTRLTVT.

The chain links TRBV20-1 to TRBJ2-5; 10 positions agree with TRBD2. J was trimmed by 0 bases and V by 0 bases; bases with no gene match: 1. The CDR3 contains 15 residues. The germline V gene encodes CDR1 DFQATT and CDR2 SNEGSKA (reference sequence). For the CDR3, the DNA is TGCAGTGCTAGAGATAGCGGGGGGTACCAAGAGACCCAGTACTTC. This encodes CSARDSGGYQETQYF.